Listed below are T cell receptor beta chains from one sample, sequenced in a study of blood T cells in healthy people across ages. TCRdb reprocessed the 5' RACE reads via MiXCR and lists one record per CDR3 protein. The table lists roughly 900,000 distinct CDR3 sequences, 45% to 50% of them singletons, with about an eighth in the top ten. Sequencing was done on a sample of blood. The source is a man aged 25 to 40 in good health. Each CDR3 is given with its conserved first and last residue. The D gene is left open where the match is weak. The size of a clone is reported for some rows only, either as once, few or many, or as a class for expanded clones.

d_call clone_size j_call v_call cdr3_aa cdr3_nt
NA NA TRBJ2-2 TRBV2 CASRMGNANTGELFF TGTGCCAGCAGGATGGGAAACGCGAACACCGGGGAGCTGTTTTTT
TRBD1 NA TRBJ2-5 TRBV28 CASKSQGAQQYF TGTGCCAGCAAATCCCAGGGGGCCCAGCAGTACTTC
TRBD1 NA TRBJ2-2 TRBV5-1 CASSLAGDRVQENTGELFF TGCGCCAGCAGCTTGGCAGGGGACAGGGTACAGGAGAACACCGGGGAGCTGTTTTTT
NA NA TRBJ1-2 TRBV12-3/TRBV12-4 CASGSQGNYGYTF TGTGCCAGCGGATCTCAGGGGAACTATGGCTACACCTTC
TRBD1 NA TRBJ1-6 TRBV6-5 CASSKPGQGTPPLHF TGTGCCAGCAGTAAGCCGGGACAGGGAACACCACCCCTCCACTTT
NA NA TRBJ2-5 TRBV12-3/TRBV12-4 CASTPGPQETQYF TGTGCCAGCACGCCGGGCCCACAAGAGACCCAGTACTTC
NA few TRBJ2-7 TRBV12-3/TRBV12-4 CASSSGSRDEQYF TGTGCCAGCAGTTCGGGCAGTAGGGACGAGCAGTACTTC
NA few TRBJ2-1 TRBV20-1 CSARPDYQEWFF TGCAGTGCGAGACCCGACTACCAGGAGTGGTTCTTC
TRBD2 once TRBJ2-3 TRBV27 CASRTSGPDTQYF TGTGCCAGCAGGACTAGCGGGCCAGATACGCAGTATTTT
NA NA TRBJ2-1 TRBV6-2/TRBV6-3 CAGSSGYNEQFF TGTGCCGGCAGTAGCGGATACAATGAGCAGTTCTTC
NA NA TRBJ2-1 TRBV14 CASSQGPSSYNEQFF TGTGCCAGCAGCCAAGGTCCGAGCTCCTACAATGAGCAGTTCTTC
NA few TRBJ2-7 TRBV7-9 CASSLDAASYEQYF TGTGCCAGCAGCTTAGACGCCGCCTCCTACGAGCAGTACTTC
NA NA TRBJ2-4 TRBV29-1 CSVAKGQLAKNIQYF TGCAGCGTTGCGAAGGGGCAATTAGCCAAAAACATTCAGTACTTC
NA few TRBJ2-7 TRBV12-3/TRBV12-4 CASSLTWAGAYEQYF TGTGCCAGCAGTCTTACCTGGGCCGGCGCCTACGAGCAGTACTTC
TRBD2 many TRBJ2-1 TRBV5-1 CASSSRLADPSSYNEQFF TGCGCCAGCAGCTCAAGACTAGCGGATCCGAGCTCCTACAATGAGCAGTTCTTC
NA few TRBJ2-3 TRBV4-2 CASSRGLVGDTQYF TGTGCCAGCAGCCGAGGACTGGTCGGGGATACGCAGTATTTT
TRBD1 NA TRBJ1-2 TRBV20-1 CSASQGQGSSNYGYTF TGCAGTGCTAGTCAGGGACAGGGGTCGTCTAACTATGGCTACACCTTC
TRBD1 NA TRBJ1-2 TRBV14 CASSPKGTGFFGYTF TGTGCCAGCAGTCCGAAGGGGACAGGATTTTTCGGCTACACCTTC
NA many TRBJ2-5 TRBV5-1 CASATEETQYF TGCGCCAGCGCCACTGAAGAGACCCAGTACTTC
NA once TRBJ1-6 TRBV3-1 CASSQEIGSPLHF TGTGCCAGCAGCCAAGAGATCGGTTCACCCCTCCACTTT